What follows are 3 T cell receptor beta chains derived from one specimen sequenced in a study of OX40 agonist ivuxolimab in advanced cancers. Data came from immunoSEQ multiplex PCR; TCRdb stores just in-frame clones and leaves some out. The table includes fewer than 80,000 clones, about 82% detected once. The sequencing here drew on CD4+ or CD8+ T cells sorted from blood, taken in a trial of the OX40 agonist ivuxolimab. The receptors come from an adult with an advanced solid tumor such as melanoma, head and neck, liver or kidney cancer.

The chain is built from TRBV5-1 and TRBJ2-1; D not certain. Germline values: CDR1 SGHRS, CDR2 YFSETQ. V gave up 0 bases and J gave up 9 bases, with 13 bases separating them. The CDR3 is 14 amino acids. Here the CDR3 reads CASSLAFSGGEQFF. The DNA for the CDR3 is TGCGCCAGCAGCTTGGCCTTTTCTGGTGGTGAGCAGTTCTTC.

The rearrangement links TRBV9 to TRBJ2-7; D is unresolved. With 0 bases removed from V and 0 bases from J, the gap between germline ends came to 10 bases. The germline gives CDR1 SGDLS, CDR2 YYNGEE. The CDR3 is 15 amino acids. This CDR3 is CASSVARISSYEQYF. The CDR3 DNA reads TGTGCCAGCAGCGTAGCGCGGATCAGCTCCTACGAGCAGTACTTC. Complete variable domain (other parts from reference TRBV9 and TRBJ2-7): DSGVTQTPKHLITATGQRVTLRCSPRSGDLSVYWYQQSLDQGLQFLIQYYNGEERAKGNILERFSAQQFPDLHSELNLSSLELGDSALYFCASSVARISSYEQYFGPGTRLTVT.

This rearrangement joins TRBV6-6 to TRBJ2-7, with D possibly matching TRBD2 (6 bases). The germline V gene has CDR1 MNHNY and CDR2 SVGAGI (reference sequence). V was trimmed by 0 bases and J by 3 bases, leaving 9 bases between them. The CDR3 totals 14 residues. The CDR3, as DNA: TGTGCCAGCAGTTACTCGTCCGGGAGCTACGAGCAGTACGTC. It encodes CASSYSSGSYEQYV.